These 30 T cell receptor beta chains were sequenced from one sample in a study of shared clonotypes between healthy human individuals. Libraries were prepared by immunoSEQ multiplex PCR; TCRdb keeps only in-frame clonotypes and omits some of them. The data hold some 1,600,000 clones, with 98% observed a single time. Sequenced material: naive CD4+ T cells sorted from blood. Described subset: CD45RA+ positively selected. The receptors derive from a man aged 25 to 40 in good health.

This clone was recorded once. This rearrangement joins TRBV28 to TRBJ2-3, with D perhaps TRBD2 (5 bases). The ends were cut back, 10 bases at V and 8 bases at J, with 13 bases in the middle. The germline gives CDR1 MDHEN, CDR2 SYDVKM. The CDR3 consists of 11 residues. The CDR3 DNA reads as TGTGCCACCGGGGTGAAGGTTACGCAGTATTTT. Amino acid sequence: CATGVKVTQYF.

The chain couples TRBV6-5 to TRBJ1-2; TRBD1 matches 7 bases. The CDR3 covers 15 residues. The trim removed 5 bases at V and 7 bases at J, leaving 13 bases unmatched. CDR1 MNHEY and CDR2 SVGAGI come from the germline V gene. Written as DNA, the CDR3 is TGTGCCAGCAGTCACCCTAGGACAGGCTTTTTTGGCTACACCTTC. Its protein product is CASSHPRTGFFGYTF.

The genes are TRBV25-1 and TRBJ2-7; 11 nucleotides match TRBD2. The germline V gene has CDR1 MGHDK and CDR2 SYGVNS. The V segment lost 3 bases and the J segment 3 bases; nucleotides outside the gene matches: 4. The CDR3 consists of 15 residues. DNA of the CDR3: TGTGCCAGCAGTGATTTGACTAGCGGGATCTACGAGCAGTACTTC. Translating it yields CASSDLTSGIYEQYF.

The chain joins TRBV6-1 to TRBJ2-1; 12 bases are a match to TRBD2. The CDR3 is 16 residues long. CDR1 and CDR2 (germline): MNHNS, SASEGT. V trimming: 6 bases; J trimming: 10 bases; junction bases outside the gene matches: 13. The CDR3 region is CASRERLAGAGGEQFF. The CDR3 DNA follows: TGTGCCAGCAGGGAACGACTAGCGGGAGCCGGCGGGGAGCAGTTCTTC.

The gene calls are TRBV18 and TRBJ2-7, with D possibly matching TRBD2 (5 bases). V lost 2 bases, J lost 9 bases, and 23 bases lay in between. This CDR3 has 16 residues. CDR1 is KGHSH and CDR2 is LQKENI in the germline V gene. The CDR3 loop reads CASSPTIPAEAEGQYF. In DNA, the CDR3 is TGTGCCAGCTCACCAACGATCCCAGCGGAGGCCGAAGGGCAGTACTTC.

This chain connects TRBV5-4 to TRBJ2-2; D is unresolved. Germline CDR1 and CDR2: SGHNT and YYREEE (reference sequence). V shed 2 bases and J shed 1 base, with 9 bases lying between them. The CDR3 is 15 residues long. CDR3 loop: CASSLRTVNTGELFF. CDR3 DNA: TGTGCCAGCAGCTTAAGGACGGTGAACACCGGGGAGCTGTTTTTT.

The chain uses TRBV28 and TRBJ2-1, with TRBD2 as a possible D gene (5 bases). V was pared by 6 bases and J by 4 bases, with 7 bases between. The length of the CDR3 is 12 residues. CDR1 and CDR2 from the germline V gene are MDHEN and SYDVKM. CDR3: CASRKRYNEQFF. CDR3 coding DNA: TGTGCCAGCAGGAAGCGGTACAATGAGCAGTTCTTC.

The chain employs TRBV5-5 and TRBJ1-1; D is perhaps TRBD1 (5 bases). Germline V gene lookup returns CDR1 SGHKS and CDR2 YYEKEE (reference sequence). V lost 1 base, J lost 11 bases, and 12 bases lay in between. The CDR3 sequence is 12 residues long. CDR3 DNA: TGTGCCAGCAGCTTGTATGAGGGGAGGGCTTTCTTT. Translation: CASSLYEGRAFF. Supplemented by reference TRBV5-5 and TRBJ1-1, the full variable domain reads DAGVTQSPTHLIKTRGQQVTLRCSPISGHKSVSWYQQVLGQGPQFIFQYYEKEERGRGNFPDRFSARQFPNYSSELNVNALLLGDSALYLCASSLYEGRAFFGQGTRLTVV.

The chain recombines TRBV7-9 with TRBJ2-1, with a tentative D call TRBD2 (6 bases). Germline CDR1 reads SEHNR; CDR2 reads FQNEAQ (reference sequence). The CDR3 extends over 15 amino acids. Trimming stripped 0 bases from V and 3 bases from J, with 9 bases between. The CDR3 DNA reads TGTGCCAGCAGCTTAGCAGGGGAGGTCTACAATGAGCAGTTCTTC. This gives the protein CASSLAGEVYNEQFF.

The chain carries TRBV30 and TRBJ2-5, with D tentatively TRBD2 (7 bases). The CDR3 has 13 residues. CDR1 and CDR2 (germline): GTSNPN, SVGIG (reference sequence). Trimming left V 2 bases short and J 5 bases short, with 12 bases between. The CDR3 DNA follows: TGTGCCTGGAGTCCGGGGGGCGGGGAGACCCAGTACTTC. Translated: CAWSPGGGETQYF.

Worth noting for this clone: Other DNA variants within this sample encode the same CDR3. This chain uses TRBV2 with TRBJ2-7; no reliable D call. The germline gives CDR1 SNHLY, CDR2 FYNNEI. Trimming left V 6 bases short and J 0 bases short, with 6 bases between. The length of the CDR3 is 12 residues. The CDR3 nucleotides read TGTGCCAGCAGGGACGACTCCTACGAGCAGTACTTC. Protein: CASRDDSYEQYF.

The rearrangement uses TRBV5-4 and TRBJ2-3; TRBD1 or TRBD2 may be the D gene (6 bases each). Germline-derived CDR1 and CDR2 are SGHNT and YYREEE (reference sequence). Trimming shortened V by 0 bases and J by 2 bases, and 13 bases separated the two germline ends. The CDR3 contains 16 residues. The CDR3 spells CASSLGGAFPTDTQYF. Here the CDR3 DNA reads TGTGCCAGCAGCTTGGGGGGGGCTTTTCCCACAGATACGCAGTATTTT.

The genes are TRBV30 and TRBJ2-5; 9 bases are shared with TRBD1. The CDR3 runs 13 residues. The V gene end was trimmed by 5 bases and the J gene end by 4 bases; junction bases not matched to a gene: 5. In germline, CDR1 is GTSNPN, CDR2 SVGIG (reference sequence). CDR3 sequence: CAWRYRGRETQYF. The CDR3 DNA sequence: TGTGCCTGGCGCTACAGGGGGCGAGAGACCCAGTACTTC.

This rearrangement joins TRBV7-2 to TRBJ2-1; TRBD2 agrees at 7 bases. The CDR3 contains 18 residues. Unmatched junction bases numbered 9, after V lost 1 base and J lost 0 bases. Germline CDR1 and CDR2: SGHTA and FQGNSA. For the CDR3, the DNA is TGTGCCAGCAGCTTAGTGGGTCTAGGCGGGAGCTCCTACAATGAGCAGTTCTTC. This sequence encodes CASSLVGLGGSSYNEQFF.

This clone came up once. The V and J genes are TRBV18 and TRBJ2-1; D is unclear. CDR3 size: 13 residues. Germline lookup yields CDR1 KGHSH and CDR2 LQKENI. Trimming pared 2 bases from V and 9 bases from J, leaving 11 bases between. The chain's CDR3 is CASSPLTVSEQFF. The DNA for the CDR3 is TGTGCCAGCTCACCATTGACGGTGTCTGAGCAGTTCTTC. Full variable domain (remainder filled in from reference TRBV18 and TRBJ2-1): NAGVMQNPRHLVRRRGQEARLRCSPMKGHSHVYWYRQLPEEGLKFMVYLQKENIIDESGMPKERFSAEFPKEGPSILRIQQVVRGDSAAYFCASSPLTVSEQFFGPGTRLTVL.

The rearrangement joins TRBV29-1 to TRBJ2-6; D is ambiguous. CDR1 and CDR2 (germline): SQVTM, ANQGSEA. The CDR3 totals 11 residues. V lost 5 bases to trimming and J lost 13 bases, with 12 bases between them. This CDR3 reads CSVTASGVLTF. CDR3 nucleotide sequence: TGCAGCGTTACAGCATCCGGGGTCCTGACTTTC.

The V call is TRBV19, the J call TRBJ1-2; D not resolved. From germline, CDR1 is LNHDA and CDR2 SQIVND (reference sequence). V shed 5 bases and J shed 4 bases, with 11 bases lying between them. This CDR3 spans 13 amino acids. The CDR3 DNA reads as TGTGCCAGTAGTGTCCAGGCTGGCTATGGCTACACCTTC. This encodes CASSVQAGYGYTF.

The chain has TRBV5-1 and TRBJ2-5; tentatively, D is TRBD2 (5 bases). Germline loops: CDR1 SGHRS, CDR2 YFSETQ. Trimming took off 5 bases at V and 5 bases at J, with 19 bases between the two ends. CDR3 length equals 15 residues. CDR3 nucleotides: TGCGCCAGCAGTAACGGGGAACGTATGTCGGAGACCCAGTACTTC. It yields the protein CASSNGERMSETQYF.

The chain joins TRBV19 to TRBJ2-5, with 12 bases matching TRBD2. The V gene end was trimmed by 3 bases and the J gene end by 3 bases; junction bases not matched to a gene: 11. Germline V lookup: CDR1 LNHDA, CDR2 SQIVND (reference sequence). The CDR3 is 18 amino acids. Here the CDR3 reads CASSIRLRTSGIKETQYF. The CDR3 nucleotides read TGTGCCAGTAGTATCCGGCTCCGGACTAGCGGGATTAAAGAGACCCAGTACTTC.

This chain links TRBV11-2 with TRBJ2-1; TRBD1 matches at 9 bases. V lost 5 bases, J lost 9 bases, and 5 bases stayed unmatched. The CDR3 consists of 13 residues. The germline CDR1 and CDR2 sequences are SGHAT and FQNNGV. The CDR3 DNA sequence: TGTGCCAGCAGCCGGGACAGGGTCGGTGAGCAGTTCTTC. It codes for CASSRDRVGEQFF.

As to this clone: Within the sample, other DNA sequences also encode this same CDR3. The chain joins TRBV7-9 to TRBJ2-7, with D possibly matching TRBD1 (5 bases). The CDR3 sequence is 13 residues long. Between the trimmed V and J ends, which lost 2 bases and 3 bases, there was a span of 8 bases. Germline V gives CDR1 SEHNR, CDR2 FQNEAQ (reference sequence). CDR3 residues: CASSLRGSYEQYF. Here the CDR3 DNA reads TGTGCCAGCAGCTTAAGGGGCAGCTACGAGCAGTACTTC.

The chain recombines TRBV5-6 with TRBJ2-1, with TRBD2 matching 8 bases. This CDR3 has 18 residues. Germline V gives CDR1 SGHDT, CDR2 YYEEEE. With 4 bases clipped from V and 1 base from J, the junction kept 13 bases outside the gene matches. The CDR3 DNA sequence: TGTGCCAGCAGCCCTTTGTATGGACTAGCTAGGTCCTACAATGAGCAGTTCTTC. Protein: CASSPLYGLARSYNEQFF.

The table lists this clone with a count of one. This chain uses TRBV2 with TRBJ1-2, with 8 bases identical to TRBD1. Per germline, CDR1 SNHLY and CDR2 FYNNEI. V shed 7 bases and J 6 bases; nucleotides not matched to a gene: 4. The CDR3 has 12 residues. This CDR3 is CASILTGDGYTF. CDR3 sequence (DNA): TGTGCCAGCATATTGACAGGGGATGGCTACACCTTC.

The chain carries TRBV27 and TRBJ2-7; 9 nucleotides match TRBD2. V lost 2 bases to trimming and J lost 1 base; unmatched junction nucleotides: 9. The CDR3 spans 17 residues. Germline V gene lookup returns CDR1 MNHEY and CDR2 SMNVEV (reference sequence). The CDR3 loop reads CASSLHGIAGESYEQYF. The CDR3 nucleotides are TGTGCCAGCAGTTTACACGGGATAGCGGGAGAATCCTACGAGCAGTACTTC.

V usage is TRBV9 and J usage is TRBJ2-1, with 8 bases identical to TRBD1. The V and J ends lost 1 base and 6 bases, in that order; junction bases with no gene match: 12. From germline, CDR1 is SGDLS and CDR2 YYNGEE. The CDR3 runs 17 residues. CDR3 loop: CASSVTPADRGGNEQFF. In DNA, the CDR3 is TGTGCCAGCAGCGTAACCCCGGCTGACAGGGGTGGCAATGAGCAGTTCTTC. Using reference TRBV9 and TRBJ2-1 for the parts outside the CDR3, the full variable domain is DSGVTQTPKHLITATGQRVTLRCSPRSGDLSVYWYQQSLDQGLQFLIQYYNGEERAKGNILERFSAQQFPDLHSELNLSSLELGDSALYFCASSVTPADRGGNEQFFGPGTRLTVL.

The chain has TRBV7-9 and TRBJ1-3, with D possibly matching TRBD1 (5 bases). Trimming left V 1 base short and J 7 bases short, with 17 bases between. Germline CDR1 reads SEHNR; CDR2 reads FQNEAQ (reference sequence). The CDR3 covers 16 residues. The CDR3 sequence: CASSLGDYTTRNTIYF. Written as DNA, the CDR3 is TGTGCCAGCAGCTTAGGGGACTACACGACACGTAACACCATATATTTT.

J is TRBJ1-2 and V is TRBV5-6, with no clear D. The germline V and J ends were trimmed by 6 bases and 3 bases, with 12 bases remaining between them. The V gene's germline CDR1 is SGHDT and CDR2 YYEEEE. The CDR3 sequence is 13 residues long. The CDR3 is CASTFNEDYGYTF. Written as DNA, the CDR3 is TGTGCCAGCACCTTCAACGAGGACTATGGCTACACCTTC.

The chain uses TRBV27 and TRBJ2-2; 7 nucleotides match TRBD1. Germline V gene lookup returns CDR1 MNHEY and CDR2 SMNVEV (reference sequence). The ends lost 3 bases at V and 0 bases at J; junction bases unmatched: 4. The length of the CDR3 is 16 residues. CDR3 coding DNA: TGTGCCAGCAGTTTTATCGGACAGGCGAACACCGGGGAGCTGTTTTTT. Residues: CASSFIGQANTGELFF.

The CDR3 spells CASRLELGRANEQFF. The CDR3 bases are TGTGCCAGCAGATTAGAGTTAGGGAGGGCCAATGAGCAGTTCTTC. V is TRBV27 and J is TRBJ2-1, with 7 nucleotides matching TRBD2. This CDR3 region has 15 residues. The junction had 11 bases not matched to a gene; V was cut back by 6 bases and J by 6 bases. Germline CDR1 reads MNHEY; CDR2 reads SMNVEV (reference sequence).

This chain joins TRBV6-1 and TRBJ2-2; D call uncertain. The CDR3 extends over 14 amino acids. CDR1 MNHNS and CDR2 SASEGT come from the germline V gene. The V end was cut by 6 bases, the J end by 1 base, with 9 bases between. In DNA form, the CDR3 reads TGTGCCAGCAGAGGACCGATGAACACCGGGGAGCTGTTTTTT. It codes for CASRGPMNTGELFF.